This record concerns one TCR beta chain sequence. Antigen specificity is unknown. The germline V and J ends were trimmed by 0 bases and 2 bases, with 18 bases remaining between them. The CDR3 is 17 residues long. Germline V gene data show CDR1 as SGDLS and CDR2 as YYNGEE. Donors were drawn from the approximately 120-subject validation cohort, separate from the 666-subject first cohort. This specimen belongs to a study of cytomegalovirus exposure and HLA in healthy donors. Study-wide results and caveats: The study designated 164 TCR beta chains cytomegalovirus-associated. In vitro confirmation showed three CMV-associated chains to be CMV antigen specific. Within the 100 to 150 validation repertoires, first-cohort TCR clusters tended to co-occur, according to a later analysis.

Clones were read by immunoSEQ multiplex PCR, and TCRdb kept only the in-frame ones, dropping some. The data contain a few hundred thousand clones, approximately 90% of them singletons. This TCR came from a woman in her late teens or twenties in good health and CMV-seronegative. This sequence joins TRBV9 and TRBJ2-7; D is perhaps TRBD1 (6 bases). The sample taken for sequencing was PBMCs. CDR3 in amino acids: CASSVGPGQPSTYEQYF. In nucleotides, the CDR3 is TGTGCCAGCAGCGTAGGCCCCGGACAGCCCTCTACCTACGAGCAGTACTTC.